This T cell receptor beta chain was profiled in a study of blood T cells in healthy people across ages. About the research overall: When template switching was applied, about one barcoded beta molecule was captured per two T cells.

Trimming took off 1 base at V and 7 bases at J, with 22 bases between the two ends. CDR3 length: 17 residues. Looked up from germline, CDR1 is LGHDT and CDR2 is YNNKEL (reference sequence). Next came a second PCR, run for about 6 to 11 cycles, which used a sample-barcoded 5' primer along with a J-beta primer mix. Each cDNA molecule, via a template-switch adaptor with 12 random nucleotides, was tagged. TCRdb re-analysed the 5' RACE reads in MiXCR, keeping a single row per CDR3 protein. The sample contains approximately 730,000 distinct CDR3 sequences, roughly 50% of which appear only once. Source material: blood. This chain links TRBV3-1 with TRBJ2-5, with D perhaps TRBD1 or TRBD2 (8 bases each). The sequence was obtained from a man aged 80 or over in good health. The CDR3 sequence: CASSQVGGGTGVGTQYF. In DNA, the CDR3 is TGTGCCAGCAGCCAAGTGGGCGGGGGGACAGGCGTCGGGACCCAGTACTTC.